This T cell receptor (beta chain) came from a study of T cells in Graves' hyperthyroidism and ophthalmopathy. Comment on this clonotype: Antigen: not known.

Uncontrolled infection, other autoimmune disease, pregnancy and lactation each barred patients from inclusion. Study outcomes and limitations: Ophthalmopathy and stable hyperthyroidism were separated by a 13 V-J model.

V lost 6 bases, J lost 8 bases, and 14 bases lay in between. The CDR3 loop spans 13 amino acids. Germline-derived CDR1 and CDR2 are SEHNR and FQNEAQ (reference sequence). Amplification of TCR beta CDR3 regions used RNA as the template. HTBI primers were employed in a first-round RT-PCR of the TCR CDR3. A single record per CDR3 protein comes from TCRdb applying MiXCR to the multiplex PCR reads. The table records hundreds of thousands of distinct CDR3 sequences, around 39% of them present only once. The receptor was isolated from a man between 18 and 29 years old with Graves' hyperthyroidism. The gene calls are TRBV7-9 and TRBJ1-5; D unclear. The sequencing input was blood. The CDR3 bases are TGTGCCAGCAGTTACTCGATGAGGGAGCCCCAGCATTTT. Its translation: CASSYSMREPQHF.